Below are 12 T cell receptor beta chains sequenced from a single sample in a study of blood T cell repertoires in COVID-19. The repertoire was sequenced with immunoSEQ multiplex PCR; TCRdb's copy has only in-frame clones and lacks some. The profile shows just over 300,000 clones, around 89% of them singletons. What was sequenced was PBMCs or T cells enriched from blood (not recorded which). These receptors all stem from a woman in her late teens or twenties with acute COVID-19.

Written as DNA, the CDR3 is TGTGCCAGCAGTTCCGGGACAGATATTTTTTATAGCAATCAGCCCCAGCATTTT. This sequence encodes CASSSGTDIFYSNQPQHF. The rearrangement uses TRBV2 and TRBJ1-5; 7 bases fit TRBD1. This CDR3 has 18 residues. V dropped 5 bases and J dropped 0; count of bases not matched to a gene: 13. From germline, CDR1 is SNHLY and CDR2 FYNNEI.

The gene calls are TRBV28 and TRBJ1-4; 9 bases agree with TRBD1. Germline lookup yields CDR1 MDHEN and CDR2 SYDVKM. The ends lost 2 bases at V and 8 bases at J; junction bases unmatched: 6. The CDR3 is 15 amino acids. CDR3 coding DNA: TGTGCCAGCAGTTTACTTGGACAGGGGCTCGAAAAACTGTTTTTT. Protein product: CASSLLGQGLEKLFF. The variable domain in full, completed from reference TRBV28 and TRBJ1-4, reads DVKVTQSSRYLVKRTGEKVFLECVQDMDHENMFWYRQDPGLGLRLIYFSYDVKMKEKGDIPEGYSVSREKKERFSLILESASTNQTSMYLCASSLLGQGLEKLFFGSGTQLSVL.

The rearrangement uses TRBV7-9 and TRBJ1-1; TRBD1 aligns across 8 bases. V lost 5 bases and J lost 0; bases outside the gene matches: 5. CDR1 and CDR2 (germline): SEHNR, FQNEAQ (reference sequence). The CDR3 totals 15 residues. DNA for the CDR3: TGTGCCAGCAGCCCAGGACAGGGACTGAACACTGAAGCTTTCTTT. Encoded protein: CASSPGQGLNTEAFF.

In its sample, this clone was seen a few times. The chain recombines TRBV7-9 with TRBJ2-3, with 8 bases aligning to TRBD2. The CDR3 has 14 amino acids. Germline V gene data show CDR1 as SEHNR and CDR2 as FQNEAQ (reference sequence). V trimming: 6 bases; J trimming: 3 bases; junction bases outside the gene matches: 5. The CDR3 DNA reads TGTGCCAGCAGTAAGACTAGCGAGACAGATACGCAGTATTTT. It specifies CASSKTSETDTQYF.

CDR3 residues: CASSVGVGQSNEKLFF. Written as DNA, the CDR3 is TGTGCCAGCAGCGTAGGTGTTGGACAGAGTAATGAAAAACTGTTTTTT. V and J are TRBV9 and TRBJ1-4, with a tentative D call TRBD1 (6 bases). V shed 0 bases and J shed 4 bases, with 13 bases lying between them. Per the germline V gene, CDR1 is SGDLS and CDR2 is YYNGEE. CDR3 length equals 16 residues.

The genes are TRBV9 and TRBJ2-1; 7 bases map to TRBD2. J gave up 8 bases and V 0 bases, and 8 bases lay outside the gene matches. CDR1 is SGDLS, CDR2 YYNGEE, per germline. This CDR3 comprises 15 residues. In DNA, the CDR3 is TGTGCCAGCAGCGTAGGGGCCGGACTAGGGTATGAGCAGTTCTTC. Protein sequence: CASSVGAGLGYEQFF.

V usage is TRBV3-1 (or the pseudogene TRBV3-2) and J usage is TRBJ2-3; the D gene is possibly TRBD2 (5 bases). The CDR3 spans 13 residues. Trimming left V 1 base short and J 11 bases short, with 13 bases between. The germline V gene has CDR1 LGHDT and CDR2 YNNKEL (reference sequence). The CDR3 loop reads CASSQGPGSGQYF. The DNA of the CDR3 is TGTGCCAGCAGCCAAGGTCCGGGGTCGGGGCAGTATTTT.

This rearrangement joins TRBV6-5 to TRBJ2-7; weak D call: TRBD1 (6 bases). Germline CDR1 and CDR2: MNHEY and SVGAGI. V was clipped by 7 bases and J by 4 bases, with 20 bases between them. The length of the CDR3 is 15 residues. The CDR3 here is CASTSLWTVNYEQYF. CDR3 sequence (DNA): TGTGCCAGCACCTCCCTATGGACAGTAAATTACGAGCAGTACTTC.

The J gene is TRBJ2-7, the V gene TRBV6-6; possible D gene TRBD2, 5 bases. Germline V CDR1 and CDR2: MNHNY, SVGAGI (reference sequence). The CDR3 runs to 16 residues. With 0 bases removed from V and 0 bases from J, the gap between germline ends came to 12 bases. CDR3 in DNA: TGTGCCAGCAGTTACTCGATACTAGGCAGCTCCTACGAGCAGTACTTC. Amino acid sequence: CASSYSILGSSYEQYF.

The chain uses TRBV6-1 and TRBJ2-7, with 8 bases identical to TRBD1. This CDR3 is built from 16 residues. The germline CDR1 and CDR2 sequences are MNHNS and SASEGT. V dropped 1 base and J dropped 1; count of bases not matched to a gene: 6. CDR3 in DNA: TGTGCCAGCAGTGAAGGGACAGGGCTTAGATCCTACGAGCAGTACTTC. This sequence encodes CASSEGTGLRSYEQYF.

This rearrangement joins TRBV20-1 to TRBJ1-2, with 7 bases fitting TRBD1. Per germline, CDR1 DFQATT and CDR2 SNEGSKA (reference sequence). The CDR3 runs 14 residues. Trimming took 3 bases from V and 3 from J; bases not matched to a gene: 7. Written as DNA, the CDR3 is TGCAGTGCTAGTCAGGGGGTTGGGGACTATGGCTACACCTTC. Translating it yields CSASQGVGDYGYTF.

The CDR3 is CSVLPGQFTDTQYF. The CDR3 region has the DNA TGCAGCGTACTACCGGGACAGTTCACAGATACGCAGTATTTT. This sequence joins TRBV29-1 and TRBJ2-3; 7 bases agree with TRBD1. This CDR3 has 14 residues. V trimming: 6 bases; J trimming: 2 bases; junction bases outside the gene matches: 8. Looked up from germline, CDR1 is SQVTM and CDR2 is ANQGSEA.